This TCR beta chain comes out of a study of graft-versus-host responses after intestinal transplantation. Sequencing was performed with immunoSEQ multiplex PCR; in TCRdb, only in-frame clones are kept and a portion is missing. The repertoire consists of about 39,000 clones, with roughly 93% occurring once and the leading ten covering approximately 4%. Points on this clone: The antigen remains undetermined.

In germline, CDR1 is MNHEY, CDR2 SVGAGI. Trimming took 1 base from V and 8 from J; bases not matched to a gene: 10. The CDR3 has 15 amino acids. Study-wide points: Allografts of patients with graft-donor T cell macrochimerism showed high graft-versus-host to host-versus-graft clone ratios. Association was observed between peak circulating GvH clone levels and early post-transplant HvG declines.

The sample here was PBMCs, taken 700 to 750 days after intestinal transplantation. This chain uses TRBV6-5 with TRBJ1-2, with 7 bases matching TRBD1. This TCR derives from a human patient who received an intestinal transplant, so some T cells may come from the graft donor. CDR3 DNA sequence: TGTGCCAGCAGTTACTGGGGACCAACAGGGGAGGGCTACACCTTC. This codes for CASSYWGPTGEGYTF.